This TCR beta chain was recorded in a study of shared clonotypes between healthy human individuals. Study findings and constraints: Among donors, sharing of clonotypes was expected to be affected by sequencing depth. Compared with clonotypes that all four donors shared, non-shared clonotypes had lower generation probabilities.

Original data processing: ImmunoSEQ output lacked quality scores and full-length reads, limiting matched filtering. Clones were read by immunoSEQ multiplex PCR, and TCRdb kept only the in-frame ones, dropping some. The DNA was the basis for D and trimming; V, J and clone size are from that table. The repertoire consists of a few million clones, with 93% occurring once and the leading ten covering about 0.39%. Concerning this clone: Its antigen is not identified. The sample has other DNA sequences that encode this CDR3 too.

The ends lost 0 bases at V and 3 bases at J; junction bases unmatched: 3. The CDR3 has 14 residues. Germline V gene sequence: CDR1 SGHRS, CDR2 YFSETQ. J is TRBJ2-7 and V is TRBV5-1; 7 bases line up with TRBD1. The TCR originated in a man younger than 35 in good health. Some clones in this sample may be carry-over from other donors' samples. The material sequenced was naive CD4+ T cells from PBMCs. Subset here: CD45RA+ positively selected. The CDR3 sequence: CASSLGTGGYEQYF. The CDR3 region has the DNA TGCGCCAGCAGCTTGGGGACAGGCGGCTACGAGCAGTACTTC.